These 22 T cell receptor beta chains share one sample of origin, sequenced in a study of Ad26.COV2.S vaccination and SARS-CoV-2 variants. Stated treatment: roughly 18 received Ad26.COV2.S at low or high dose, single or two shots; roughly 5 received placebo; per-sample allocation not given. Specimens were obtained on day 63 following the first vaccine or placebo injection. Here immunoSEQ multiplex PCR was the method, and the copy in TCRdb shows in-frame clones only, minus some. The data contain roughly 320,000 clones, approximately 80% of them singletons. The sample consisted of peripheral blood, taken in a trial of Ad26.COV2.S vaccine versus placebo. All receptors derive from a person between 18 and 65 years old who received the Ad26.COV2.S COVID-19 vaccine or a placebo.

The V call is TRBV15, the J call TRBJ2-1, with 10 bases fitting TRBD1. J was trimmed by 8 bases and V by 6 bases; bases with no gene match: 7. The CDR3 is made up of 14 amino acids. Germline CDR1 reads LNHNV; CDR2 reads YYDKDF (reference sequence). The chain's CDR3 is CATRPGQGFDEQFF. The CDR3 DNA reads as TGTGCCACCAGGCCGGGACAGGGGTTCGATGAGCAGTTCTTC.

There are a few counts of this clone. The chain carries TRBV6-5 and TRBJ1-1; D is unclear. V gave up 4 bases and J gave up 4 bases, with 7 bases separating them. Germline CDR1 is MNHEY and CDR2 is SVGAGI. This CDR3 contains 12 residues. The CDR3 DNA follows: TGTGCCAGCAGTTCCCGGACCACTGAAGCTTTCTTT. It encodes CASSSRTTEAFF.

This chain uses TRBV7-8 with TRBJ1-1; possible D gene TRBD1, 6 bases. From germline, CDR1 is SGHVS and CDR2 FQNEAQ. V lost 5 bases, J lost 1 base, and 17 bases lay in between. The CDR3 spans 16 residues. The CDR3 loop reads CASSRRGARGNTEAFF. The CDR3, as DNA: TGTGCCAGCAGCCGGAGGGGGGCTCGGGGGAACACTGAAGCTTTCTTT.

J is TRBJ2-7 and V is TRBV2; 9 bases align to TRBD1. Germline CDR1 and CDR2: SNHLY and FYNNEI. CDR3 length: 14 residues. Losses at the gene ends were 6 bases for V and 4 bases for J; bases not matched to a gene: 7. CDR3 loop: CASSSDRGIYEQYF. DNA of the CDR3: TGTGCCAGCAGCTCGGACAGGGGAATATACGAGCAGTACTTC.

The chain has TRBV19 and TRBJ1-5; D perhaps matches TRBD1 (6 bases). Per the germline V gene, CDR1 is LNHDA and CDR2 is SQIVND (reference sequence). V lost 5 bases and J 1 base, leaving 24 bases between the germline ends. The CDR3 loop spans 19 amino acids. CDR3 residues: CASSRGQYRGGVSNQPQHF. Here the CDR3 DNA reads TGTGCCAGTAGTCGGGGGCAGTATCGAGGAGGGGTGAGCAATCAGCCCCAGCATTTT.

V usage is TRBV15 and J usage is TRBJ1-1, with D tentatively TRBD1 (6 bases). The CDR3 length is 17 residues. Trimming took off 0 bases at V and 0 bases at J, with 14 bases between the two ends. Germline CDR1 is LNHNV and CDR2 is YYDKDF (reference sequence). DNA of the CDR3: TGTGCCACCAGCAGAGATTTTGGGGGCGCGGTGAACACTGAAGCTTTCTTT. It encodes CATSRDFGGAVNTEAFF. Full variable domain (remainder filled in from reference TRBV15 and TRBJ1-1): DAMVIQNPRYQVTQFGKPVTLSCSQTLNHNVMYWYQQKSSQAPKLLFHYYDKDFNNEADTPDNFQSRRPNTSFCFLDIRSPGLGDTAMYLCATSRDFGGAVNTEAFFGQGTRLTVV.

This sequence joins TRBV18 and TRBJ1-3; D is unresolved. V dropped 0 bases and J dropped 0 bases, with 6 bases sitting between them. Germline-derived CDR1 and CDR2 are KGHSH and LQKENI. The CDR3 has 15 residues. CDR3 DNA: TGTGCCAGCTCACCACCTGGATTCTCTGGAAACACCATATATTTT. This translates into CASSPPGFSGNTIYF.

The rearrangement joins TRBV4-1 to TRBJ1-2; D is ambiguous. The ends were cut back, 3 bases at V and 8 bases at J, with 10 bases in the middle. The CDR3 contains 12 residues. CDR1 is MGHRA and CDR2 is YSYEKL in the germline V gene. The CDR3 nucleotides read TGCGCCAGCAGCCACCATCCCGAGGGCTACACCTTC. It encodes CASSHHPEGYTF.

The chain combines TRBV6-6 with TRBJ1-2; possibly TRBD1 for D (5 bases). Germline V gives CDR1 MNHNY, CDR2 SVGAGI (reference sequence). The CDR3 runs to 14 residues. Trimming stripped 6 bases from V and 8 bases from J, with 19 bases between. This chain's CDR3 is CASRPGSGPLGYTF. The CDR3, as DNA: TGTGCCAGCAGGCCCGGTTCAGGGCCCCTGGGCTACACCTTC.

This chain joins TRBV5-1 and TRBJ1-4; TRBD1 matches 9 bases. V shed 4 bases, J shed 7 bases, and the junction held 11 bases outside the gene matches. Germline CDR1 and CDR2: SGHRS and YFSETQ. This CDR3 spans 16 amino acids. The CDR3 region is CASSDGGGTGSEKLFF. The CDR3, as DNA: TGCGCCAGCAGCGACGGGGGCGGGACAGGGAGTGAAAAACTGTTTTTT.

The CDR3 is CASSPSGLANTQYF. In DNA, the CDR3 is TGTGCCAGCAGCCCCTCCGGACTAGCTAATACGCAGTATTTT. V is TRBV7-2 and J is TRBJ2-3; TRBD2 agrees at 8 bases. Germline-derived CDR1 and CDR2 are SGHTA and FQGNSA. The CDR3 is 14 amino acids. V shed 5 bases, J shed 7 bases, and the junction held 8 bases outside the gene matches.

CDR3 coding DNA: TGTGCCAGCAGCTTAAGGGCGGGGGGCGCAGATACGCAGTATTTT. Translation: CASSLRAGGADTQYF. The chain combines TRBV11-3 with TRBJ2-3; TRBD2 matches at 8 bases. V lost 2 bases and J lost 4; bases outside the gene matches: 5. Germline V lookup: CDR1 SGHNT, CDR2 YENEEA. The CDR3 runs to 15 residues.

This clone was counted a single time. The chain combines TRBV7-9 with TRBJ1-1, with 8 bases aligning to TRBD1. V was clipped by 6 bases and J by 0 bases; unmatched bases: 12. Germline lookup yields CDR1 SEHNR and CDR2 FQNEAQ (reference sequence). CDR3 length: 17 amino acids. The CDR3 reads CASRLRTGPGMNTEAFF. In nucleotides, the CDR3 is TGTGCCAGCAGGTTAAGGACAGGGCCTGGGATGAACACTGAAGCTTTCTTT.

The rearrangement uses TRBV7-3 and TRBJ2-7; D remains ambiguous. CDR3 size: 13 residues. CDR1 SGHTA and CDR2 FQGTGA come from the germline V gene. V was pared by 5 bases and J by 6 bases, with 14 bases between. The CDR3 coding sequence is TGTGCCAGCAGCCTGGACCCGAACGGCGAGCAGTACTTC. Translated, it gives CASSLDPNGEQYF.

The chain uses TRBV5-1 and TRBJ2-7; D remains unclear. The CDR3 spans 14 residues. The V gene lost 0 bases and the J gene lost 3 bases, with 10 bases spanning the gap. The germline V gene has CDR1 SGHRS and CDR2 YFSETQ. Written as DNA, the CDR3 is TGCGCCAGCAGCTTGGTGGGCCAACACTACGAGCAGTACTTC. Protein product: CASSLVGQHYEQYF.

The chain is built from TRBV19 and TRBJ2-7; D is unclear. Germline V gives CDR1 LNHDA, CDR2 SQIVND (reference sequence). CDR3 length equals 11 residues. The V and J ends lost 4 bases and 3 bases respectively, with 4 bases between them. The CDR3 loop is CASSNHYEQYF. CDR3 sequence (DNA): TGTGCCAGTAGTAACCACTACGAGCAGTACTTC.

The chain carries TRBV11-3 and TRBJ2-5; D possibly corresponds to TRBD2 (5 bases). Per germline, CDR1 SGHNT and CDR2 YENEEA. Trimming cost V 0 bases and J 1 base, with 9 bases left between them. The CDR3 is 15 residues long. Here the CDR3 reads CASSLDLATQETQYF. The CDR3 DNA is TGTGCCAGCAGCTTAGACCTAGCTACCCAAGAGACCCAGTACTTC.

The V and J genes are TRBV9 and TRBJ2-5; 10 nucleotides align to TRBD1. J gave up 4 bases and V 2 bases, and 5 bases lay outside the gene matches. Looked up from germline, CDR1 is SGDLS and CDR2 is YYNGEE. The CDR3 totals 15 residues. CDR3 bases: TGTGCCAGCAGCGTCGACAGGGGGCGGCTAGAGACCCAGTACTTC. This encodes CASSVDRGRLETQYF.

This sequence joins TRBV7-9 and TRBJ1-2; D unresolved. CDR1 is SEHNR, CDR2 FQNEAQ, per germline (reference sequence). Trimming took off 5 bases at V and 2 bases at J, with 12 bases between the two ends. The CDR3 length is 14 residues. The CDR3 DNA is TGTGCCAGCAGCCGCACCCCAGGCAACTATGGCTACACCTTC. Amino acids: CASSRTPGNYGYTF.

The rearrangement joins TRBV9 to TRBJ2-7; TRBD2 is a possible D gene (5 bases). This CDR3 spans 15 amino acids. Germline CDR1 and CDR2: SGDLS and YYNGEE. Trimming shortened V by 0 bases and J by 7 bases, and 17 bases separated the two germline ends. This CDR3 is CASSVDGLYSGEQYF. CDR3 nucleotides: TGTGCCAGCAGCGTAGACGGCCTTTACTCGGGAGAGCAGTACTTC.

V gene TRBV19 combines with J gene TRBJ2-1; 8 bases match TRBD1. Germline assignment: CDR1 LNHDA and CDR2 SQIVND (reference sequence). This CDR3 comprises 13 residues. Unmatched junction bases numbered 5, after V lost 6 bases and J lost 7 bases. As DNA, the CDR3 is TGTGCCAGTAGCGACAGGGGCGAGAATGAGCAGTTCTTC. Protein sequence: CASSDRGENEQFF.

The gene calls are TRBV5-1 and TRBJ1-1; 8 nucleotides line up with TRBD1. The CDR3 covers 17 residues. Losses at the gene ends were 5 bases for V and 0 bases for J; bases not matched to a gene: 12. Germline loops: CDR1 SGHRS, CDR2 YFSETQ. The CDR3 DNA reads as TGCGCCAGCAGTCCCTCCGGGACAGGCACCCTGAACACTGAAGCTTTCTTT. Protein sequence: CASSPSGTGTLNTEAFF.